This T cell receptor (beta chain) stems from a study of blood T cell repertoires in COVID-19. Study in general: Sites in the United States, Italy and Spain provided acute and convalescent COVID-19 samples. T cells, B-cell-depleted T cells, or PBMCs provided the cDNA or gDNA that served as material.

The J segment lost 8 bases and the V segment lost 7 bases, leaving 9 bases of the junction unmatched. The CDR3 consists of 12 residues. Looked up from germline, CDR1 is SQVTM and CDR2 is ANQGSEA. As handled by the study authors: Estimated nucleated cell counts came from reference gene primer amplification. TCRdb's table, derived via immunoSEQ multiplex PCR, lists solely in-frame clones and lacks some. V, J and clone size are taken as reported in that table, and D and trimming were inferred from the DNA itself. The sample carries 140,000 or so clones, 80% recorded once. This chain connects TRBV29-1 to TRBJ1-1, with 8 bases identical to TRBD1. The sequencing input was peripheral blood. The receptor was isolated from a woman in her forties or fifties with acute or convalescent COVID-19. CDR3 in DNA: TGCAGCGCCCACAACCGGGACAGGGAAGCTTTCTTT. It translates to CSAHNRDREAFF.